This T cell receptor (beta chain) was sequenced for a study of blood T cell repertoires in COVID-19. Across the whole study: T cells, B-cell-depleted T cells, or PBMCs provided the cDNA or gDNA that served as material.

Assay used: immunoSEQ multiplex PCR; TCRdb lists only in-frame clones, some missing. The sample lists tens of thousands of clones, around 83% occurring once. Germline V gene lookup returns CDR1 MNHNY and CDR2 SVGAGI (reference sequence). V lost 2 bases, J lost 0 bases, and 10 bases lay in between. CDR3 length: 15 amino acids. This chain links TRBV6-6 with TRBJ1-1; maybe TRBD1 (6 bases). The sample taken for sequencing was peripheral blood. The TCR originated in a human donor in a cohort sampled during active COVID-19. The CDR3 DNA reads as TGTGCCAGCAGTTACGTGGGGGCTTTGAACACTGAAGCTTTCTTT. Protein: CASSYVGALNTEAFF.